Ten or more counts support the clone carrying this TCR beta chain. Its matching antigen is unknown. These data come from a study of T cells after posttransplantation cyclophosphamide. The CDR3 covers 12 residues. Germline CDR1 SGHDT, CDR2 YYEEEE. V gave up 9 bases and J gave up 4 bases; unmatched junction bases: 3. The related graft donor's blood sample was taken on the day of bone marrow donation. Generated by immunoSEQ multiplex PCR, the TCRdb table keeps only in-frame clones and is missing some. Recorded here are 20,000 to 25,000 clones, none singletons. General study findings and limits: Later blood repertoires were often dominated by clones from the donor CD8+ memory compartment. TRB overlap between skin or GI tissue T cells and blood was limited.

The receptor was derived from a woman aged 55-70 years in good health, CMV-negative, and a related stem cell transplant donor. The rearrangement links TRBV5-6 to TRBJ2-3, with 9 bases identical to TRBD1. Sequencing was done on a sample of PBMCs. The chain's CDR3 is CATRQGADTQYF. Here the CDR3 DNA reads TGTGCCACCAGACAGGGGGCAGATACGCAGTATTTT.